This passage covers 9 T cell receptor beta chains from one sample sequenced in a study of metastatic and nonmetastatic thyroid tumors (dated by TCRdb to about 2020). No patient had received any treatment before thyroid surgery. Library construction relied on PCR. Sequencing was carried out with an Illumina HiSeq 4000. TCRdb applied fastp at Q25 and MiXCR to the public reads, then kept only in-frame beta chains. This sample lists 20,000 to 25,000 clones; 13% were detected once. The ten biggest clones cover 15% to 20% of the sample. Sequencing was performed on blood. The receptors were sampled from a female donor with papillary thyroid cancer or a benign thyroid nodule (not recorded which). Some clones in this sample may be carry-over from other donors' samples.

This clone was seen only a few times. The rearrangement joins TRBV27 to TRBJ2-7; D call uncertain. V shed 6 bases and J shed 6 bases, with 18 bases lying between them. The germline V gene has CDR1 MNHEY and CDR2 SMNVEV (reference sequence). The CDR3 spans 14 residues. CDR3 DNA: TGTGCCAGCAGCCAAATGGAGAGAGGCGGCGAGCAGTACTTC. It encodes CASSQMERGGEQYF.

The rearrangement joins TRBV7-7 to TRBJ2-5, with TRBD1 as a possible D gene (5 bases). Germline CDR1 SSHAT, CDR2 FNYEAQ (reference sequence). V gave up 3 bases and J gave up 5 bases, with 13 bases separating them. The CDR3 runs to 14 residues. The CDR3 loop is CASSFGQGGETQYF. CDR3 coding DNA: TGTGCCAGCAGCTTTGGGCAGGGCGGCGAGACCCAGTACTTC.

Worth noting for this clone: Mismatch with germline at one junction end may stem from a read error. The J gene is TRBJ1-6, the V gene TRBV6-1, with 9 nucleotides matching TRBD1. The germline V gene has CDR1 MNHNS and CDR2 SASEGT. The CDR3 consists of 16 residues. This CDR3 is CAGSGPTGGSDSPLHF. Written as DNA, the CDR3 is TGTGCCGGCAGTGGGCCAACAGGGGGCAGCGATTCACCCCTCCACTTT.

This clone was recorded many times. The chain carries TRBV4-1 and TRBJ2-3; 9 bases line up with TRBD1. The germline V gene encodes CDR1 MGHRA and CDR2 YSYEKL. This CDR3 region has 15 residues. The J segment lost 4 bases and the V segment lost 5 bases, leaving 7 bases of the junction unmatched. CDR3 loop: CASSGPGQGPDTQYF. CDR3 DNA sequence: TGCGCCAGCAGCGGACCGGGACAGGGCCCAGATACGCAGTATTTT.

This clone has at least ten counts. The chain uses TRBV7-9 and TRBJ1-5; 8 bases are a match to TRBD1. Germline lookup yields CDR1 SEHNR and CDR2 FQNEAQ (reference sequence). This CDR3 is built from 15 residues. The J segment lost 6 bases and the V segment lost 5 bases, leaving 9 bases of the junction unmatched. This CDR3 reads CASSPTDREGQPQHF. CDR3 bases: TGTGCCAGCAGCCCCACGGACAGGGAGGGTCAGCCCCAGCATTTT.

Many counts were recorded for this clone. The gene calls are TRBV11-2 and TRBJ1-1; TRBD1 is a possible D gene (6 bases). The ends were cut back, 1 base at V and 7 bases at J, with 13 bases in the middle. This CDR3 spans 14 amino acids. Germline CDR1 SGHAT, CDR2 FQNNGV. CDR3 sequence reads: CASSLVRGTLEAFF. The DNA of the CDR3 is TGTGCCAGCAGCTTAGTCAGGGGAACACTTGAAGCTTTCTTT.

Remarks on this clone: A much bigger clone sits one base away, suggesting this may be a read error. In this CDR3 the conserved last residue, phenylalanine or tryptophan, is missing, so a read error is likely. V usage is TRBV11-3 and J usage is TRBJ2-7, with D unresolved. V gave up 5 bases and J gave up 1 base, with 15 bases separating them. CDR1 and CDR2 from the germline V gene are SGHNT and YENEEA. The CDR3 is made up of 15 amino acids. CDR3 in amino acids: CASSPGLSPSYEQYL. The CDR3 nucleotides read TGTGCCAGCAGCCCTGGATTATCGCCTTCCTACGAGCAGTACCTC.

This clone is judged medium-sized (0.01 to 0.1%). CDR3 nucleotide sequence: TGCAGTGCTAGAGGGACGGGGTCAGATCAGCCCCAGCATTTT. This encodes CSARGTGSDQPQHF. V is TRBV20-1 and J is TRBJ1-5; no definite D call. Per the germline V gene, CDR1 is DFQATT and CDR2 is SNEGSKA (reference sequence). V shed 1 base and J shed 5 bases, with 12 bases lying between them. This CDR3 has 14 residues.

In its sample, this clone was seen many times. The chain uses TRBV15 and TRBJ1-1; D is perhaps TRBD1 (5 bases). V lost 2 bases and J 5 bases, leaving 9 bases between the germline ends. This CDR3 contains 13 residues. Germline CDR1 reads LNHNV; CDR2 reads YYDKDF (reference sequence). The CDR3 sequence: CATSRLGVTEAFF. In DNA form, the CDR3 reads TGTGCCACCAGCAGACTAGGGGTTACTGAAGCTTTCTTT.